Shown below are 11 T cell receptor beta chains from a single sample sequenced in a study of shared clonotypes between healthy human individuals. Only in-frame clones appear in the TCRdb table, and some are missing; sequencing was by immunoSEQ multiplex PCR. The table has 2 million to 2.5 million clones, about 92% seen once. The sample was naive CD4+ T cells from PBMCs. Described subset: CD45RA+ positively selected. The receptor set was obtained from a young man in good health. Some clones in this sample may be carry-over from other donors' samples.

The chain combines TRBV27 with TRBJ2-4; TRBD1 agrees at 11 bases. Germline V CDR1 and CDR2: MNHEY, SMNVEV (reference sequence). The CDR3 runs 17 residues. Germline trimming cut 5 bases from V and 6 bases from J; bases unmatched to any gene: 12. CDR3 sequence: CASSPRTGGAFGNIQYF. In DNA, the CDR3 is TGTGCCAGCAGTCCACGGACAGGGGGCGCATTCGGAAACATTCAGTACTTC.

The rearrangement uses TRBV27 and TRBJ2-7; D gene ambiguous. This CDR3 is 15 amino acids long. V was cut by 2 bases and J by 5 bases, with 16 bases left in between. In germline, CDR1 is MNHEY, CDR2 SMNVEV (reference sequence). The CDR3 region is CASSLVSVLVNEQYF. The CDR3 DNA sequence: TGTGCCAGCAGTTTAGTTAGTGTATTGGTGAACGAGCAGTACTTC.

Points on this clone: The identical CDR3 is also encoded by other nucleotide sequences in the sample. The chain carries TRBV20-1 and TRBJ2-3; no reliable D call. The CDR3 has 11 residues. Trimming removed 5 bases from V and 5 bases from J, with 8 bases in between. Germline loops: CDR1 DFQATT, CDR2 SNEGSKA (reference sequence). The CDR3 is CSAGRLDTQYF. CDR3 DNA sequence: TGCAGTGCTGGACGGTTAGATACGCAGTATTTT.

The chain carries TRBV13 and TRBJ2-1, with 8 bases that match TRBD2. This CDR3 contains 15 residues. Germline CDR1 reads PRHDT; CDR2 reads FYEKMQ (reference sequence). The ends lost 7 bases at V and 7 bases at J; junction bases unmatched: 12. For the CDR3, the DNA is TGTGCCAGCACCTCTAAGCGGGAGAGGGCGAATGAGCAGTTCTTC. This encodes CASTSKRERANEQFF. The full variable domain, in which reference TRBV13 and TRBJ2-1 provide the parts outside the CDR3, is AAGVIQSPRHLIKEKRETATLKCYPIPRHDTVYWYQQGPGQDPQFLISFYEKMQSDKGSIPDRFSAQQFSDYHSELNMSSLELGDSALYFCASTSKRERANEQFFGPGTRLTVL.

This rearrangement joins TRBV28 to TRBJ2-7, with D uncertain. Germline V gene data show CDR1 as MDHEN and CDR2 as SYDVKM. The CDR3 spans 13 residues. Trimming removed 8 bases at V and 3 bases at J, with 14 bases between. The CDR3 protein is CASFGRTDYEQYF. The CDR3 DNA reads as TGTGCCAGCTTCGGCAGGACGGACTACGAGCAGTACTTC.

The chain's CDR3 is CASSFPGTGANEQFF. The CDR3, as DNA: TGTGCCAGCAGCTTCCCCGGGACAGGGGCCAATGAGCAGTTCTTC. The chain recombines TRBV7-9 with TRBJ2-1, with TRBD1 matching 10 bases. Germline CDR1 and CDR2: SEHNR and FQNEAQ (reference sequence). The CDR3 has 15 amino acids. V lost 3 bases to trimming and J lost 6 bases; unmatched junction nucleotides: 5.

This clone occurred once. The gene calls are TRBV7-8 and TRBJ1-5; D ambiguous. The CDR3 runs 15 residues. V was clipped by 10 bases and J by 3 bases, with 19 bases between them. Germline V gene lookup returns CDR1 SGHVS and CDR2 FQNEAQ. CDR3 protein: CATKPTDRPNQPQHF. DNA of the CDR3: TGTGCCACCAAACCAACCGATCGTCCCAATCAGCCCCAGCATTTT.

CDR3 in amino acids: CASSVAVTSGNNEQFF. In DNA form, the CDR3 reads TGTGCCAGCAGCGTAGCTGTGACTAGCGGAAACAATGAGCAGTTCTTC. The V and J genes are TRBV9 and TRBJ2-1, with 9 positions matching TRBD2. The V gene's germline CDR1 is SGDLS and CDR2 YYNGEE. This CDR3 is built from 16 residues. The ends lost 0 bases at V and 5 bases at J; junction bases unmatched: 6.

The chain links TRBV28 to TRBJ2-3, with 7 bases lining up with TRBD2. The junction had 6 bases not matched to a gene; V was cut back by 6 bases and J by 0 bases. Looked up from germline, CDR1 is MDHEN and CDR2 is SYDVKM. This CDR3 is built from 15 residues. CDR3 residues: CASSPAGTSTDTQYF. CDR3 bases: TGTGCCAGCAGCCCAGCGGGGACTAGCACAGATACGCAGTATTTT. Filled out from reference TRBV28 and TRBJ2-3, the complete variable domain reads DVKVTQSSRYLVKRTGEKVFLECVQDMDHENMFWYRQDPGLGLRLIYFSYDVKMKEKGDIPEGYSVSREKKERFSLILESASTNQTSMYLCASSPAGTSTDTQYFGPGTRLTVL.

The rearrangement uses TRBV16 and TRBJ2-4; 7 nucleotides agree with TRBD2. CDR1 and CDR2 (germline): KGHSY, FQNENV. The CDR3 consists of 17 residues. The ends lost 1 base at V and 0 bases at J; junction bases unmatched: 6. Written as DNA, the CDR3 is TGTGCCAGCAGCCAATATAACAGCGGGATAGCCAAAAACATTCAGTACTTC. Translated, it gives CASSQYNSGIAKNIQYF.

The V call is TRBV5-6, the J call TRBJ2-3, with TRBD1 identical over 11 bases. V trimming: 4 bases; J trimming: 8 bases; junction bases outside the gene matches: 12. The CDR3 has 16 residues. Germline CDR1 and CDR2: SGHDT and YYEEEE. CDR3 loop: CASSLGQGEILVTQYF. The CDR3 bases are TGTGCCAGCAGCCTGGGACAGGGGGAGATTTTAGTTACGCAGTATTTT.